The 21 T cell receptor beta chains listed next were all sequenced from one sample in a study of blood T cell repertoires in COVID-19. TCRdb's table, derived via immunoSEQ multiplex PCR, lists solely in-frame clones and lacks some. The table lists about 70,000 clones, roughly 89% of them singletons. What was sequenced was peripheral blood. Receptors were obtained from a man between 50 and 59 years old with active COVID-19.

The V call is TRBV11-2, the J call TRBJ2-1; TRBD2 aligns across 11 bases. Germline V CDR1 and CDR2: SGHAT, FQNNGV. This CDR3 contains 14 residues. V lost 5 bases and J lost 7; bases outside the gene matches: 4. This CDR3 is CASSSSGGANEQFF. The CDR3 nucleotides are TGTGCCAGCAGCAGTAGCGGGGGGGCAAATGAGCAGTTCTTC.

The chain couples TRBV7-9 to TRBJ1-6; 7 nucleotides agree with TRBD1. This CDR3 has 17 residues. The trim removed 0 bases at V and 0 bases at J, leaving 2 bases unmatched. Germline V lookup: CDR1 SEHNR, CDR2 FQNEAQ (reference sequence). The CDR3 nucleotides read TGTGCCAGCAGCTTAGCGGGACAGAGCTCCTATAATTCACCCCTCCACTTT. Its translation: CASSLAGQSSYNSPLHF.

This clone showed up just once. The chain joins TRBV5-1 to TRBJ2-1, with 13 bases lining up with TRBD2. The CDR3 consists of 14 residues. Trimming at V came to 3 bases and at J to 6 bases, leaving 0 bases not matched to a gene. Germline values: CDR1 SGHRS, CDR2 YFSETQ. The CDR3 sequence: CASSWTSGGNEQFF. CDR3 sequence (DNA): TGCGCCAGCAGCTGGACTAGCGGGGGCAATGAGCAGTTCTTC.

The chain combines TRBV9 with TRBJ2-7; D is perhaps TRBD2 (6 bases). This CDR3 has 14 amino acids. Trimming cost V 4 bases and J 0 bases, with 11 bases left between them. Germline assignment: CDR1 SGDLS and CDR2 YYNGEE. This CDR3 is CASSPRGGSYEQYF. The CDR3 coding sequence is TGTGCCAGCAGCCCGCGGGGCGGCTCCTACGAGCAGTACTTC.

This clone was seen just once. The V and J genes are TRBV2 and TRBJ2-1; D is uncertain. From germline, CDR1 is SNHLY and CDR2 FYNNEI. The CDR3 contains 13 residues. V lost 7 bases and J lost 0, with 7 bases in between. The CDR3 sequence is CASKLSSYNEQFF. Written as DNA, the CDR3 is TGTGCCAGCAAGCTAAGCTCCTACAATGAGCAGTTCTTC. Full variable domain (remainder filled in from reference TRBV2 and TRBJ2-1): EPEVTQTPSHQVTQMGQEVILRCVPISNHLYFYWYRQILGQKVEFLVSFYNNEISEKSEIFDDQFSVERPDGSNFTLKIRSTKLEDSAMYFCASKLSSYNEQFFGPGTRLTVL.

The chain is built from TRBV29-1 and TRBJ2-1, with TRBD1 identical over 7 bases. The V gene end was trimmed by 4 bases and the J gene end by 8 bases; junction bases not matched to a gene: 14. The CDR3 sequence is 15 residues long. CDR1 SQVTM and CDR2 ANQGSEA come from the germline V gene. The DNA for the CDR3 is TGCAGCGTTGGACAAACAGGGGCCCCGGAGGATGAGCAGTTCTTC. Translated: CSVGQTGAPEDEQFF.

The CDR3 sequence is CASSLGAVPSGNTIYF. The CDR3 DNA sequence: TGCGCCAGCAGCTTGGGGGCAGTCCCCTCTGGAAACACCATATATTTT. The genes are TRBV5-1 and TRBJ1-3, with D hard to call. The ends were cut back, 0 bases at V and 0 bases at J, with 10 bases in the middle. This CDR3 region has 16 residues. Germline lookup yields CDR1 SGHRS and CDR2 YFSETQ.

The V and J genes are TRBV25-1 and TRBJ1-5; 7 bases line up with TRBD1. After removal of 2 bases from V and 0 bases from J, the junction contained 7 bases not matched to a gene. CDR1 is MGHDK, CDR2 SYGVNS, per germline. The CDR3 length is 17 residues. DNA for the CDR3: TGTGCCAGCAGTGAAAGAGGAAGGGGGCATAGCAATCAGCCCCAGCATTTT. It translates to CASSERGRGHSNQPQHF. The full variable domain, rest sourced from reference TRBV25-1 and TRBJ1-5, is EADIYQTPRYLVIGTGKKITLECSQTMGHDKMYWYQQDPGMELHLIHYSYGVNSTEKGDLSSESTVSRIRTEHFPLTLESARPSHTSQYLCASSERGRGHSNQPQHFGDGTRLSIL.

V and J are TRBV9 and TRBJ2-7; perhaps TRBD2 as D (5 bases). V lost 1 base, J lost 3 bases, and 11 bases lay in between. The length of the CDR3 is 14 residues. In germline, CDR1 is SGDLS, CDR2 YYNGEE. CDR3 amino acids: CASSVMIEGYEQYF. The DNA for the CDR3 is TGTGCCAGCAGCGTAATGATAGAGGGCTACGAGCAGTACTTC.

The chain joins TRBV5-1 to TRBJ2-5, with a tentative D call TRBD2 (5 bases). Between the trimmed V and J ends, which lost 4 bases and 1 base, there was a span of 17 bases. The germline V gene encodes CDR1 SGHRS and CDR2 YFSETQ. The CDR3 loop spans 16 amino acids. CDR3 loop: CASSPALTGSQETQYF. The CDR3 bases are TGCGCCAGCAGCCCCGCGTTGACGGGGAGCCAAGAGACCCAGTACTTC.

CDR3 loop: CASSLGAGLYEQYF. The CDR3 DNA sequence: TGTGCCAGCAGCTTGGGAGCGGGGCTATACGAGCAGTACTTC. This rearrangement joins TRBV13 to TRBJ2-7; TRBD2 matches 7 bases. The CDR3 contains 14 residues. CDR1 and CDR2 (germline): PRHDT, FYEKMQ (reference sequence). Trimming at V came to 3 bases and at J to 4 bases, leaving 6 bases not matched to a gene.

The chain combines TRBV6-6 with TRBJ2-1; tentative D call: TRBD2 (6 bases). V lost 6 bases to trimming and J lost 8 bases, with 11 bases between them. This CDR3 has 12 amino acids. Germline CDR1 and CDR2: MNHNY and SVGAGI (reference sequence). The CDR3 region is CASSRDFDEQFF. CDR3 sequence (DNA): TGTGCCAGCAGCCGGGACTTCGATGAGCAGTTCTTC.

Here the CDR3 DNA reads TGTGCCAGCAGCTTTTATCAGGCTAACTATGGCTACACCTTC. This encodes CASSFYQANYGYTF. The rearrangement links TRBV5-4 to TRBJ1-2, with D hard to call. The V and J ends lost 2 bases and 0 bases respectively, with 8 bases between them. The germline V gene encodes CDR1 SGHNT and CDR2 YYREEE (reference sequence). The CDR3 is 14 amino acids.

The chain combines TRBV5-6 with TRBJ2-4, with a weak D call TRBD1 (6 bases). The germline V gene encodes CDR1 SGHDT and CDR2 YYEEEE. This CDR3 region has 14 residues. V lost 4 bases to trimming and J lost 4 bases, with 12 bases between them. The CDR3 DNA reads as TGTGCCAGCAGCCGAGGGGGTTATAAAAACATTCAGTACTTC. Protein product: CASSRGGYKNIQYF.

The chain employs TRBV5-6 and TRBJ1-2, with 7 bases identical to TRBD1. Germline CDR1 is SGHDT and CDR2 is YYEEEE. Trimming removed 2 bases from V and 4 bases from J; junction bases left unmatched: 8. The CDR3 totals 15 residues. CDR3 loop: CASSFRDSAAYGYTF. The CDR3 DNA reads as TGTGCCAGCAGCTTCCGGGACAGTGCTGCCTATGGCTACACCTTC.

This chain links TRBV6-2 or TRBV6-3 with TRBJ2-7, with D possibly being TRBD1 (6 bases). V lost 5 bases and J 3 bases, leaving 8 bases between the germline ends. CDR1 and CDR2 from the germline V gene are MNHEY and SVGEGT. CDR3 length equals 12 residues. The CDR3 DNA reads as TGTGCCAGCAGTCTACAGGGCTACGAGCAGTACTTC. Translation: CASSLQGYEQYF.

J is TRBJ2-3 and V is TRBV11-2; no reliable D call. The CDR3 extends over 13 amino acids. Trimming removed 7 bases at V and 8 bases at J, with 16 bases between. Germline V CDR1 and CDR2: SGHAT, FQNNGV. The chain's CDR3 is CASMPHTFGTQYF. For the CDR3, the DNA is TGTGCCAGCATGCCACATACGTTTGGTACGCAGTATTTT.

The rearrangement joins TRBV30 to TRBJ1-2; no reliable D call. There are 12 residues in the CDR3. The V end lost 5 bases, the J end lost 14 bases, and 21 bases lay between the germline ends. Germline CDR1 GTSNPN, CDR2 SVGIG (reference sequence). CDR3 in amino acids: CAWVIPPGTRTF. DNA for the CDR3: TGTGCCTGGGTCATACCTCCGGGAACCAGGACCTTC. The variable domain in full, completed from reference TRBV30 and TRBJ1-2, reads SQTIHQWPATLVQPVGSPLSLECTVEGTSNPNLYWYRQAAGRGLQLLFYSVGIGQISSEVPQNLSASRPQDRQFILSSKKLLLSDSGFYLCAWVIPPGTRTFGSGTRLTVV.

The gene calls are TRBV7-2 and TRBJ1-1, with 8 bases identical to TRBD1. Germline CDR1 SGHTA, CDR2 FQGNSA. The V and J ends lost 7 bases and 0 bases, in that order; junction bases with no gene match: 10. The CDR3 runs 16 residues. The chain's CDR3 is CASTPRTGPLNTEAFF. Written as DNA, the CDR3 is TGTGCCAGCACTCCCAGGACAGGGCCCTTGAACACTGAAGCTTTCTTT.

The chain carries TRBV19 and TRBJ1-2, with 8 bases identical to TRBD1. Trimming removed 6 bases from V and 4 bases from J; junction bases left unmatched: 16. This CDR3 comprises 17 residues. Germline V gene sequence: CDR1 LNHDA, CDR2 SQIVND (reference sequence). The CDR3 reads CASRDTGQETLGYGYTF. DNA for the CDR3: TGTGCCAGTAGGGACACGGGACAGGAAACCTTAGGCTATGGCTACACCTTC.

V and J are TRBV9 and TRBJ2-1; tentative D call: TRBD2 (6 bases). Trimming cost V 0 bases and J 0 bases, with 7 bases left between them. This CDR3 is built from 15 residues. Per germline, CDR1 SGDLS and CDR2 YYNGEE. Here the CDR3 reads CASSVGGLSYNEQFF. The CDR3 DNA reads TGTGCCAGCAGCGTAGGGGGACTCTCCTACAATGAGCAGTTCTTC.